This TCR beta chain was sequenced during a study of CD8 T cells in ankylosing spondylitis. Making the TCR beta libraries involved quantitative 5'-RACE with molecular barcodes. TCRdb ran MiXCR on the 5' RACE reads and lists one entry per CDR3 protein. The table lists 750,000 to 850,000 distinct CDR3 sequences, approximately 12% of them singletons. General study points: Certain motif variants had earlier appeared in reactive arthritis synovial fluid and blood. For ankylosing spondylitis blood, a TCR beta motif of 7 or 8 highly homologous variants appeared characteristic.

Germline lookup yields CDR1 SGHVS and CDR2 FNYEAQ. The CDR3 has 13 amino acids. With 1 base clipped from V and 12 bases from J, the junction kept 6 bases outside the gene matches. On this clonotype itself: Its specificity is not known.

This sequence joins TRBV7-6 and TRBJ2-4, with 7 bases lining up with TRBD2. This sequence originates from a male donor with ankylosing spondylitis. Input material: blood, either unsorted or a sorted T cell fraction (not recorded which). CDR3 amino acids: CASSLGAGTTQYF. CDR3 DNA: TGTGCCAGCAGCTTAGGTGCGGGGACTACTCAGTACTTC.